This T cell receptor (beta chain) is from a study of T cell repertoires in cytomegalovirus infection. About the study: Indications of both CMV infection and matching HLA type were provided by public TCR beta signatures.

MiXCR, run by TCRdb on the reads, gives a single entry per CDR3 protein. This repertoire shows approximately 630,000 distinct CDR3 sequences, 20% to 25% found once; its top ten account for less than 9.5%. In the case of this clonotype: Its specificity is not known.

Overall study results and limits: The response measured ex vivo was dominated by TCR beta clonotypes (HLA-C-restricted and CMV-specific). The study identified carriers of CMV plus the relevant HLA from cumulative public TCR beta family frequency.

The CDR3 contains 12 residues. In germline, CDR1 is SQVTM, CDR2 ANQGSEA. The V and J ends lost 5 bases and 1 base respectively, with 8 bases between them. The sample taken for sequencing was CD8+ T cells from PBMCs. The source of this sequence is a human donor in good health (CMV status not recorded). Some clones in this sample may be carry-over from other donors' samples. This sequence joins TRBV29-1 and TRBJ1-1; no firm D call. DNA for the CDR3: TGCAGCGTTCCTACACCGAACACTGAAGCTTTCTTT. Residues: CSVPTPNTEAFF.